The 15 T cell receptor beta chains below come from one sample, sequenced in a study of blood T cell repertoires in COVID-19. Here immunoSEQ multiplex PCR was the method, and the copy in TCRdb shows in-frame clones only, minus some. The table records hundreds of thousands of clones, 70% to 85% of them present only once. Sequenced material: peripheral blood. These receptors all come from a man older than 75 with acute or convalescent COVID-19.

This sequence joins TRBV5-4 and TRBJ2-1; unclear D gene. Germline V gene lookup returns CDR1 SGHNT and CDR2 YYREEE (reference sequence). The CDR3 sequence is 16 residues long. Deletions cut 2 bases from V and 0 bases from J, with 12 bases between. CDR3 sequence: CASSFRSMSSYNEQFF. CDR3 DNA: TGTGCCAGCAGCTTCCGCTCGATGAGCTCCTACAATGAGCAGTTCTTC. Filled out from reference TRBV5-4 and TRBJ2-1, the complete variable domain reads ETGVTQSPTHLIKTRGQQVTLRCSSQSGHNTVSWYQQALGQGPQFIFQYYREEENGRGNFPPRFSGLQFPNYSSELNVNALELDDSALYLCASSFRSMSSYNEQFFGPGTRLTVL.

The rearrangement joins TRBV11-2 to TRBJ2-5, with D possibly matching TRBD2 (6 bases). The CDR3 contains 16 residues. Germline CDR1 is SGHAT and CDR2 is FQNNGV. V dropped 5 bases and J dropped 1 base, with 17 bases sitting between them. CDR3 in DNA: TGTGCCAGCAGCCATGGGGGGACGGGCATCCAAGAGACCCAGTACTTC. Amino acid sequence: CASSHGGTGIQETQYF.

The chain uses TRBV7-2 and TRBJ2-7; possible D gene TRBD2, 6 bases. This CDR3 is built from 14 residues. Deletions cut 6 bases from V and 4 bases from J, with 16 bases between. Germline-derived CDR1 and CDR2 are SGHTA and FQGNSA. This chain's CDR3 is CASSPGVAGYEQYF. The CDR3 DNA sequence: TGTGCCAGCAGTCCCGGGGTGGCGGGGTACGAGCAGTACTTC.

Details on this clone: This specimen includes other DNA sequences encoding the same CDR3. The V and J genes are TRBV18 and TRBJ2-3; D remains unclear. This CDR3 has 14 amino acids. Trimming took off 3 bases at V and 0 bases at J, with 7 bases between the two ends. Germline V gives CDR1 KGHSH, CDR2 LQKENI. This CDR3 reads CASSPARSTDTQYF. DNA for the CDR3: TGTGCCAGCTCACCTGCTAGGAGCACAGATACGCAGTATTTT. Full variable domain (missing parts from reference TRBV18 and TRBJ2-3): NAGVMQNPRHLVRRRGQEARLRCSPMKGHSHVYWYRQLPEEGLKFMVYLQKENIIDESGMPKERFSAEFPKEGPSILRIQQVVRGDSAAYFCASSPARSTDTQYFGPGTRLTVL.

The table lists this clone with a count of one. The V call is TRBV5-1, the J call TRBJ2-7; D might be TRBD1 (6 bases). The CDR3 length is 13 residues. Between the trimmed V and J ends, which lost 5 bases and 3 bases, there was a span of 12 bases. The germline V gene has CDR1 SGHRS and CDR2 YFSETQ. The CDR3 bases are TGCGCCAGCAGAAGAACAGGGAACTACGAGCAGTACTTC. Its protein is CASRRTGNYEQYF.

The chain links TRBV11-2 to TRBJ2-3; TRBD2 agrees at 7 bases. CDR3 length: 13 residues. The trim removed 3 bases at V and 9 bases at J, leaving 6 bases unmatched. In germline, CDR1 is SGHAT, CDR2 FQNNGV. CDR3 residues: CASSFAGRGTQYF. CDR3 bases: TGTGCCAGCAGCTTTGCAGGGAGGGGCACGCAGTATTTT. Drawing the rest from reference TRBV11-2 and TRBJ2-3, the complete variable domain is EAGVAQSPRYKIIEKRQSVAFWCNPISGHATLYWYQQILGQGPKLLIQFQNNGVVDDSQLPKDRFSAERLKGVDSTLKIQPAKLEDSAVYLCASSFAGRGTQYFGPGTRLTVL.

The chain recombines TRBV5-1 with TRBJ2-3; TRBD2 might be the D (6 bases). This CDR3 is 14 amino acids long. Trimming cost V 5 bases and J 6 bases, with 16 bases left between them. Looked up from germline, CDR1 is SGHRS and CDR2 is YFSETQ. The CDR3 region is CASSYERAPDTQYF. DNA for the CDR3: TGCGCCAGCAGTTATGAGCGGGCCCCCGATACGCAGTATTTT.

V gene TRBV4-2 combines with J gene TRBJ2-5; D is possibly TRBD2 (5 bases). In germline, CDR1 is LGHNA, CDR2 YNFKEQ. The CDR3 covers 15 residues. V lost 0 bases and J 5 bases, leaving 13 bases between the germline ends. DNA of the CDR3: TGTGCCAGCAGCCAAGATCTAGGCTGGGAGGAGACCCAGTACTTC. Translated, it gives CASSQDLGWEETQYF.

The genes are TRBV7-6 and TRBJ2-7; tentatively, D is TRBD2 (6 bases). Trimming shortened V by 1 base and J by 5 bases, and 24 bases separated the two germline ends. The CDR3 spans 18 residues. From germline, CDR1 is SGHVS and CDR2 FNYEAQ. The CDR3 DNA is TGTGCCAGCAGCTTAGAAATCACTAGCCCAGTTTTCACCCACGAGCAGTACTTC. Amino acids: CASSLEITSPVFTHEQYF.

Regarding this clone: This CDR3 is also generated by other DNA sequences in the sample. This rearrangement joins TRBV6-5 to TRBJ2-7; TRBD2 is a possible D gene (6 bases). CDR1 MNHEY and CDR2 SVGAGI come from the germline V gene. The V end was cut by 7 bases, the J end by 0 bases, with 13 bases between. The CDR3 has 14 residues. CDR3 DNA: TGTGCCAGCACCCTCGGAGGGAGCTCCTACGAGCAGTACTTC. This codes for CASTLGGSSYEQYF.

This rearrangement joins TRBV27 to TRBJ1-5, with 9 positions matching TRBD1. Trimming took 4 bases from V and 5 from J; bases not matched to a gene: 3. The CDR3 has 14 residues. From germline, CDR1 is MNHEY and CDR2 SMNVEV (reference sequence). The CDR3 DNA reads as TGTGCCAGCAGTTGGGGGACAGGGCATCAGCCCCAGCATTTT. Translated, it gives CASSWGTGHQPQHF.

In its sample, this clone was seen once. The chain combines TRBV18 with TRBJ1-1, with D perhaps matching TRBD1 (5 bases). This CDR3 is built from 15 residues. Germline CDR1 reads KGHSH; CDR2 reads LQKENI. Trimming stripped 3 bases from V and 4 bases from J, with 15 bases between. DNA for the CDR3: TGTGCCAGCTCACCCCCCGCGGGGGGAGGCACTGAAGCTTTCTTT. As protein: CASSPPAGGGTEAFF. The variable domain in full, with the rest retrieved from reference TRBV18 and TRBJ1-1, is NAGVMQNPRHLVRRRGQEARLRCSPMKGHSHVYWYRQLPEEGLKFMVYLQKENIIDESGMPKERFSAEFPKEGPSILRIQQVVRGDSAAYFCASSPPAGGGTEAFFGQGTRLTVV.

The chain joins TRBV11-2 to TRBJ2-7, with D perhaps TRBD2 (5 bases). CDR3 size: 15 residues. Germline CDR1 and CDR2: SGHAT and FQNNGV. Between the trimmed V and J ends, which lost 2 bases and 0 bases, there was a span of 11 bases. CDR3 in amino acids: CASSLKRTDSYEQYF. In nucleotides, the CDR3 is TGTGCCAGCAGCTTAAAGCGGACGGACTCCTACGAGCAGTACTTC.

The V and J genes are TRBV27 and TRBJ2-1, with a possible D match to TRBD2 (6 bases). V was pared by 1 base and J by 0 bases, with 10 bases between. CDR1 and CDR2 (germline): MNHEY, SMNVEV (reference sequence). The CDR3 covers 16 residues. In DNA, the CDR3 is TGTGCCAGCAGTTTATTAGCGGTTAGCTCCTACAATGAGCAGTTCTTC. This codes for CASSLLAVSSYNEQFF.

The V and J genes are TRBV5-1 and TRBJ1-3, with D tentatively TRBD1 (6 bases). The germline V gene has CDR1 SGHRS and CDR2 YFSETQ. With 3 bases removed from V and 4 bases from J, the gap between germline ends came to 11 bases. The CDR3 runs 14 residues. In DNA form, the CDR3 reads TGCGCCAGCAGCTCTGGGGGGGCCGGAAACACCATATATTTT. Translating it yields CASSSGGAGNTIYF.